The clone carrying this T cell receptor (beta chain) has a single count. These data are taken from a study of T cell changes during pregnancy in multiple sclerosis. Sequenced by immunoSEQ multiplex PCR; TCRdb stores in-frame clones only, minus some. The sample lists tens of thousands of clones; about 89% were seen once. Germline assignment: CDR1 MNHEY and CDR2 SVGAGI. Trimming cost V 7 bases and J 0 bases, with 12 bases left between them. There are 14 residues in the CDR3. The clonotype was recovered from a female donor in good health, serving as a control in a pregnancy study. Some clones in this sample may be carry-over from other donors' samples. V usage is TRBV6-5 and J usage is TRBJ1-1; D uncertain. The specimen was PBMCs, collected in the first trimester of pregnancy. The CDR3 DNA reads as TGTGCCAGCAAGCGGGCGGCAGTGAACACTGAAGCTTTCTTT. Protein sequence: CASKRAAVNTEAFF.